Shown below are 10 T cell receptor beta chains from a single sample sequenced in a study of cytomegalovirus exposure and HLA in healthy donors. With 60 Vbeta and 13 Jbeta primers, the PCR was carried out. The table came from immunoSEQ multiplex PCR; TCRdb's copy has only in-frame clones and leaves some out. This table holds about 81,000 clones, about 87% found once. Specimen: PBMCs. Receptors were obtained from a man between 18 and 35 years old in good health and CMV-seronegative.

The chain links TRBV7-9 to TRBJ1-4; 10 bases are a match to TRBD1. CDR1 is SEHNR and CDR2 is FQNEAQ in the germline V gene (reference sequence). Trimming at V came to 2 bases and at J to 7 bases, leaving 1 base not matched to a gene. This CDR3 is built from 14 residues. CDR3 in DNA: TGTGCCAGCAGCTTAAGGACAGGGGGTGAAAAACTGTTTTTT. Translation gives CASSLRTGGEKLFF.

The chain employs TRBV19 and TRBJ2-7; D might be TRBD1 (5 bases). V was clipped by 3 bases and J by 3 bases, with 12 bases between them. CDR3 length equals 14 residues. Germline values: CDR1 LNHDA, CDR2 SQIVND (reference sequence). The chain's CDR3 is CASSILLQGYEQYF. In DNA, the CDR3 is TGTGCCAGTAGTATCCTATTGCAGGGCTACGAGCAGTACTTC.

This clone was recorded only once. V usage is TRBV6-6 and J usage is TRBJ1-6; 7 nucleotides agree with TRBD1. V was clipped by 9 bases and J by 5 bases; unmatched bases: 10. The V gene's germline CDR1 is MNHNY and CDR2 SVGAGI (reference sequence). This CDR3 contains 15 residues. The CDR3: CASKYPGGNNSPLHF. CDR3 sequence (DNA): TGTGCCAGTAAATACCCAGGGGGTAATAATTCACCCCTCCACTTT.

The V gene is TRBV6-5, the J gene TRBJ1-2; D uncertain. CDR1 MNHEY and CDR2 SVGAGI come from the germline V gene. The CDR3 extends over 13 amino acids. V lost 0 bases and J 2 bases, leaving 4 bases between the germline ends. CDR3 nucleotide sequence: TGTGCCAGCAGTTACTCGAGAAACTATGGCTACACCTTC. Translated, it gives CASSYSRNYGYTF.

This clone was observed a single time. The CDR3: CASSLGDFGANVLTF. The CDR3 DNA is TGCGCCAGCAGCTTGGGGGACTTCGGGGCCAACGTCCTGACTTTC. This rearrangement joins TRBV5-1 to TRBJ2-6; possible D gene TRBD2, 6 bases. In germline, CDR1 is SGHRS, CDR2 YFSETQ. The CDR3 is 15 amino acids. The V gene lost 0 bases and the J gene lost 4 bases, with 8 bases spanning the gap.

The chain joins TRBV4-3 to TRBJ2-7, with 8 bases lining up with TRBD2. CDR3 size: 17 residues. Germline V CDR1 and CDR2: LGHNA, YSLEER. The V segment lost 0 bases and the J segment 6 bases; nucleotides outside the gene matches: 13. DNA of the CDR3: TGCGCCAGCAGCCAAGATCCCCCGGGAGGGTTAAAATCCGAGCAGTACTTC. Translated: CASSQDPPGGLKSEQYF.

The V and J genes are TRBV19 and TRBJ1-4; D is unresolved. Germline loops: CDR1 LNHDA, CDR2 SQIVND (reference sequence). V lost 7 bases to trimming and J lost 0 bases, with 12 bases between them. The CDR3 loop spans 15 amino acids. Written as DNA, the CDR3 is TGTGCCAGTAAGCCAGGTTTCGCAACTAATGAAAAACTGTTTTTT. Translated, it gives CASKPGFATNEKLFF.

The chain couples TRBV10-3 to TRBJ2-7; no firm D call. This CDR3 has 10 residues. The germline V gene has CDR1 ENHRY and CDR2 SYGVKD. V lost 9 bases and J 2 bases, leaving 5 bases between the germline ends. The CDR3 DNA sequence: TGTGCCATGGGCGCCTACGAGCAGTACTTC. Protein sequence: CAMGAYEQYF.

The V and J genes are TRBV18 and TRBJ2-3, with 16 bases matching TRBD2. With V trimmed by 3 bases and J by 6 bases, 3 bases remained unmatched. The CDR3 covers 16 residues. Germline CDR1 KGHSH, CDR2 LQKENI. The CDR3 DNA sequence: TGTGCCAGCTCACCGCCGGGACTAGCGGGAGGGGATACGCAGTATTTT. It yields the protein CASSPPGLAGGDTQYF.

The rearrangement uses TRBV5-1 and TRBJ2-1; D is undetermined. V was cut by 0 bases and J by 0 bases, with 7 bases left in between. Per germline, CDR1 SGHRS and CDR2 YFSETQ. The CDR3 extends over 15 amino acids. This CDR3 is CASSLGRSSYNEQFF. CDR3 nucleotide sequence: TGCGCCAGCAGCTTGGGTCGGAGCTCCTACAATGAGCAGTTCTTC.